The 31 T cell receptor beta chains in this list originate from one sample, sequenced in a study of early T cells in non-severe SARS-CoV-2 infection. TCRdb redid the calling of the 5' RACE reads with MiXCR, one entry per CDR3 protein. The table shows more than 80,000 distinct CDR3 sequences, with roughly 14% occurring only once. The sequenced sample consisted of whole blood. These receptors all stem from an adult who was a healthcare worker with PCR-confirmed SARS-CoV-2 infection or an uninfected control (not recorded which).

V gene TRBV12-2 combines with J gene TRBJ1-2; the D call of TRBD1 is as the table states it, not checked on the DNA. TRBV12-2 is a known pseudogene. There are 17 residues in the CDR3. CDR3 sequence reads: CASRSNLSSGLNYGYTF. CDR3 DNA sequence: TGTGCAAGTCGCTCCAATCTCTCGTCGGGGCTCAACTATGGCTACACCTTC.

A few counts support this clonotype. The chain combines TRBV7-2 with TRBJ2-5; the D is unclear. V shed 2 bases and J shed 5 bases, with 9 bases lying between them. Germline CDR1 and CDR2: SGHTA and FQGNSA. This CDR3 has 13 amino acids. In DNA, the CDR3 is TGTGCCAGCAGCTTAAGAGTGTTCGAGACCCAGTACTTC. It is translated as CASSLRVFETQYF.

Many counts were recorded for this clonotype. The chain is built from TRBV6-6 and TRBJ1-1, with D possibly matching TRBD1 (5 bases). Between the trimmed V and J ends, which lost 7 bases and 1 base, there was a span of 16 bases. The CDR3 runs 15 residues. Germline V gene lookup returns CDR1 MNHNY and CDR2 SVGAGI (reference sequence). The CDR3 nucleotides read TGTGCCAGCACCTCACTGGGACGGCGGAACACTGAAGCTTTCTTT. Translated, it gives CASTSLGRRNTEAFF.

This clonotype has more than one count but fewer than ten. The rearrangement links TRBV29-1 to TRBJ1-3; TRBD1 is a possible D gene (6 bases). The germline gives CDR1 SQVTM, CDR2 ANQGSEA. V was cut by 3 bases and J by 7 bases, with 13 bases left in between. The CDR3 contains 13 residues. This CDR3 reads CSVDGGTRNTIYF. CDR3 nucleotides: TGCAGCGTTGATGGGGGGACAAGGAACACCATATATTTT.

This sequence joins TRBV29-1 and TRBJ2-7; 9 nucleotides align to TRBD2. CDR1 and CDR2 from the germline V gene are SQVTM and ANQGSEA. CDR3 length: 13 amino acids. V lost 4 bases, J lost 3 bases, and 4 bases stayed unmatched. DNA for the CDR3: TGCAGCGTTGCACTAGCGGGCAGCTACGAGCAGTACTTC. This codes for CSVALAGSYEQYF.

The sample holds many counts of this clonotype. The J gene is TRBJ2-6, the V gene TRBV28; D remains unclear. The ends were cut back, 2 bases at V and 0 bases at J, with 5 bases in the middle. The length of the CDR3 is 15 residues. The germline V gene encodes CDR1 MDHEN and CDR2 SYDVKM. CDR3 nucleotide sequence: TGTGCCAGCAGTTTACCTTTCTCTGGGGCCAACGTCCTGACTTTC. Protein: CASSLPFSGANVLTF. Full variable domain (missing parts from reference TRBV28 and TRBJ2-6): DVKVTQSSRYLVKRTGEKVFLECVQDMDHENMFWYRQDPGLGLRLIYFSYDVKMKEKGDIPEGYSVSREKKERFSLILESASTNQTSMYLCASSLPFSGANVLTFGAGSRLTVL.

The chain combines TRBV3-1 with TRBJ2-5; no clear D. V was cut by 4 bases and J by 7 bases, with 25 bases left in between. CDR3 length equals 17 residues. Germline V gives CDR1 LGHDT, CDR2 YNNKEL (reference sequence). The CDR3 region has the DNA TGTGCCAGCAGCCCCTTCCCGGGCAACCTCCCATCAGGGACCCAGTACTTC. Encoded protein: CASSPFPGNLPSGTQYF.

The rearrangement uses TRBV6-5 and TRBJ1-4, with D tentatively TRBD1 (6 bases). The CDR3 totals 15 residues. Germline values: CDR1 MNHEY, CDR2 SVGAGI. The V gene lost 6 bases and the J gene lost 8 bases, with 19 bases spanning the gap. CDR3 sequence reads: CASSARDTIGEKLFF. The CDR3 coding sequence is TGTGCCAGCAGCGCCCGGGACACGATCGGGGAAAAACTGTTTTTT.

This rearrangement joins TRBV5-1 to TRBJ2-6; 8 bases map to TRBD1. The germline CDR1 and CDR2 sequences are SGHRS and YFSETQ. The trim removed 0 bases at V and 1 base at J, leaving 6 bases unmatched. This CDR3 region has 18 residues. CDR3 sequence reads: CASSLGSGGASGANVLTF. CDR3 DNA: TGCGCCAGCAGCTTGGGCTCAGGGGGCGCTTCTGGGGCCAACGTCCTGACTTTC.

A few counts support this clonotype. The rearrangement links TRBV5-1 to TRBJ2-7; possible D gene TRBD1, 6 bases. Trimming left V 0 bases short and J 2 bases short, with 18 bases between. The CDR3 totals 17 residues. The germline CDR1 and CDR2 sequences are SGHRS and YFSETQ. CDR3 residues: CASSLAAVPGQPYEQYF. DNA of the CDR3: TGCGCCAGCAGCTTGGCCGCGGTCCCGGGACAACCCTACGAGCAGTACTTC.

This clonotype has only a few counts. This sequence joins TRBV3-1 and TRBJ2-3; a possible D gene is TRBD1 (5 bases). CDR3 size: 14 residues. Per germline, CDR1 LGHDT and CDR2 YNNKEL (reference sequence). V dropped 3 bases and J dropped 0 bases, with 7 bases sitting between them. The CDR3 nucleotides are TGTGCCAGCAGCCAGGGGCCTAGCACAGATACGCAGTATTTT. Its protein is CASSQGPSTDTQYF.

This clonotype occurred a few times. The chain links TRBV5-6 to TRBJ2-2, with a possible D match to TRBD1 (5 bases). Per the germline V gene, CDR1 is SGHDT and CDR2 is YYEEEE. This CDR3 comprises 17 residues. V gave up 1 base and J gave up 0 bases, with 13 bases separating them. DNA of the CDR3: TGTGCCAGCAGCTTGTATGGGGCCCGGTCGAACACCGGGGAGCTGTTTTTT. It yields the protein CASSLYGARSNTGELFF.

The chain's CDR3 is CASSRGAVYEQFF. CDR3 bases: TGTGCCAGCAGTAGGGGGGCCGTCTATGAGCAGTTCTTC. The V and J genes are TRBV2 and TRBJ2-1; the D call may be TRBD1 or TRBD2 (6 bases each). CDR3 size: 13 residues. Trimming took off 5 bases at V and 8 bases at J, with 13 bases between the two ends. Germline loops: CDR1 SNHLY, CDR2 FYNNEI.

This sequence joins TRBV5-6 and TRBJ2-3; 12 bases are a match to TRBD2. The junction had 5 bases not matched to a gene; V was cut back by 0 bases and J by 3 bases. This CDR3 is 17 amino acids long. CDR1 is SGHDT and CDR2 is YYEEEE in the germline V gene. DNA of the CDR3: TGTGCCAGCAGCTTGGTGGTACTAGCGGGAGGAACAGATACGCAGTATTTT. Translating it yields CASSLVVLAGGTDTQYF.

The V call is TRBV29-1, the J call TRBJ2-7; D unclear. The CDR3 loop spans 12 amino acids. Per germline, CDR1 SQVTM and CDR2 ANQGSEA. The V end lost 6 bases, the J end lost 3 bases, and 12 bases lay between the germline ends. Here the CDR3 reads CSVAPTNYEQYF. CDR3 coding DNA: TGCAGCGTCGCTCCAACAAACTACGAGCAGTACTTC.

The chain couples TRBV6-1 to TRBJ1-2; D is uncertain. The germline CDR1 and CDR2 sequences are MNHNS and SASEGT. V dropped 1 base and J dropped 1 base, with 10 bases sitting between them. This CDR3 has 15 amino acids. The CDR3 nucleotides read TGTGCCAGCAGTGAAGTGGGCATCCTTAACTATGGCTACACCTTC. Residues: CASSEVGILNYGYTF.

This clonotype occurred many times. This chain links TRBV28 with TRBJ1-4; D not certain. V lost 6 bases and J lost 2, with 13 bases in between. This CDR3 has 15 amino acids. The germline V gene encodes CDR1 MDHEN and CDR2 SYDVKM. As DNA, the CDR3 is TGTGCCAGCAGCCAACAAGGGAGCACTAATGAAAAACTGTTTTTT. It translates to CASSQQGSTNEKLFF. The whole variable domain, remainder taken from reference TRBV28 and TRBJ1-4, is DVKVTQSSRYLVKRTGEKVFLECVQDMDHENMFWYRQDPGLGLRLIYFSYDVKMKEKGDIPEGYSVSREKKERFSLILESASTNQTSMYLCASSQQGSTNEKLFFGSGTQLSVL.

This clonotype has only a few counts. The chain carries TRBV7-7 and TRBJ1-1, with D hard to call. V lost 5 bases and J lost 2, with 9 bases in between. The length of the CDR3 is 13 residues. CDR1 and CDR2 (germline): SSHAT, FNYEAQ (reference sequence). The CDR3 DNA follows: TGTGCCAGCAGCGTCGGCCAAAACACTGAAGCTTTCTTT. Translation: CASSVGQNTEAFF.

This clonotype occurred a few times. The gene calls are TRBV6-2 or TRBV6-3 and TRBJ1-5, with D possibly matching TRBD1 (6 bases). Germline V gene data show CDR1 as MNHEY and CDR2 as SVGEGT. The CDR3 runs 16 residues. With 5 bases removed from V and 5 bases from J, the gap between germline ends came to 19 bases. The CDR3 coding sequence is TGTGCCAGCAGTCTCGATCCGGACAGCAGATATCAGCCCCAGCATTTT. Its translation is CASSLDPDSRYQPQHF.

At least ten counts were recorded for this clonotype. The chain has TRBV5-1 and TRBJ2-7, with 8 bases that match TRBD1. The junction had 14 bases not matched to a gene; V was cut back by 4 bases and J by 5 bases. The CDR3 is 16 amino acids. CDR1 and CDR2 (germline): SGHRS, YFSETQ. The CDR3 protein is CASSLGQAPGRDEQYF. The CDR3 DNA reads TGCGCCAGCAGCCTGGGACAGGCCCCCGGGAGAGACGAGCAGTACTTC. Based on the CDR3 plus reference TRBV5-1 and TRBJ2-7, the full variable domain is KAGVTQTPRYLIKTRGQQVTLSCSPISGHRSVSWYQQTPGQGLQFLFEYFSETQRNKGNFPGRFSGRQFSNSRSEMNVSTLELGDSALYLCASSLGQAPGRDEQYFGPGTRLTVT.

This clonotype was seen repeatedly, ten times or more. The CDR3 reads CAAGQGVAGNTIYF. CDR3 sequence (DNA): TGTGCCGCCGGACAGGGGGTTGCTGGAAACACCATATATTTT. The chain employs TRBV6-1 and TRBJ1-3; 10 bases are shared with TRBD1. The CDR3 is 14 residues long. Germline V gene sequence: CDR1 MNHNS, CDR2 SASEGT. Trimming cost V 11 bases and J 2 bases; bases outside gene matches: 6.

The CDR3 loop is CASSPGMGETQYF. CDR3 in DNA: TGTGCCAGCAGTCCCGGGATGGGGGAGACCCAGTACTTC. This chain links TRBV28 with TRBJ2-5; weak D call: TRBD2 (5 bases). With 5 bases removed from V and 5 bases from J, the gap between germline ends came to 12 bases. Germline lookup yields CDR1 MDHEN and CDR2 SYDVKM. This CDR3 contains 13 residues.

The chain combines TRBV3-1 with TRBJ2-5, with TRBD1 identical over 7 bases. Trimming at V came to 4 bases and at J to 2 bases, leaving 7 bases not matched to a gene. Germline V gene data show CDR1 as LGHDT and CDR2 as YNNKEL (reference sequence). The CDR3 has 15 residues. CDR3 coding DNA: TGTGCCAGCAGCCGCCTGACAGGGACGCAAGAGACCCAGTACTTC. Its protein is CASSRLTGTQETQYF.

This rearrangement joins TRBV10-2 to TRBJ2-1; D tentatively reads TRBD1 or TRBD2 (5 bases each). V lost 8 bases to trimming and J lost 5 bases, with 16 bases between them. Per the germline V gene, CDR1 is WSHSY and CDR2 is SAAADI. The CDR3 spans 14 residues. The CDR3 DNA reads TGCGCCAGCCTCGGGACCCCGAGGGACAATGAGCAGTTCTTC. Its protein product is CASLGTPRDNEQFF.

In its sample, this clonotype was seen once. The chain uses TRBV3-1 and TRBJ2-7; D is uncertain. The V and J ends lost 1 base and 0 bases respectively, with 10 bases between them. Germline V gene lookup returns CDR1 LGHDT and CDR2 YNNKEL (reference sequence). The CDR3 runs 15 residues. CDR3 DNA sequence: TGTGCCAGCAGCCAAGTTGTCGGCTCCTCCTACGAGCAGTACTTC. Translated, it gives CASSQVVGSSYEQYF.

The CDR3 here is CASSQGVRDYSYEQYF. The CDR3 DNA sequence: TGCGCCAGCAGCCAAGGGGTCCGGGACTACTCCTACGAGCAGTACTTC. The chain joins TRBV4-1 to TRBJ2-7, with 7 bases lining up with TRBD2. CDR3 length equals 16 residues. Germline V gene lookup returns CDR1 MGHRA and CDR2 YSYEKL. V was clipped by 1 base and J by 0 bases; unmatched bases: 6.

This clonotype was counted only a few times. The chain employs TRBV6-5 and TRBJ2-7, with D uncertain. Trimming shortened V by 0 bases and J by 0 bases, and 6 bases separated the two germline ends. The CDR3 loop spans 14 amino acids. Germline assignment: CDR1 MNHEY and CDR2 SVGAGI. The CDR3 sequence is CASSYSSDSYEQYF. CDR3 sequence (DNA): TGTGCCAGCAGTTACTCCTCAGACTCCTACGAGCAGTACTTC.

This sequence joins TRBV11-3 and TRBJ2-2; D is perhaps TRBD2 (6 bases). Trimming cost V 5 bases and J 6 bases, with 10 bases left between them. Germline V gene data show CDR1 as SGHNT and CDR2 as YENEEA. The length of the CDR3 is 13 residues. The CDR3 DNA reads TGTGCCAGCAGCCTGGCTAGCGCCGGGGAGCTGTTTTTT. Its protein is CASSLASAGELFF.

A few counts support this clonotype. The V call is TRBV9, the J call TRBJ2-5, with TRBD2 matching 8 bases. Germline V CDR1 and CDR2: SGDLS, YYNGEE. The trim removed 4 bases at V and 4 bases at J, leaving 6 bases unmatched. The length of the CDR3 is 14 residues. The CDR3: CASSPRTSPETQYF. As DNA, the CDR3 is TGTGCCAGCAGCCCACGGACTAGCCCAGAGACCCAGTACTTC.

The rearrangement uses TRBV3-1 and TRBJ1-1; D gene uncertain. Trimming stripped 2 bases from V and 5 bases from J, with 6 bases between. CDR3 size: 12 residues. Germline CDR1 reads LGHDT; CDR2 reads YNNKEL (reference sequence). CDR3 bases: TGTGCCAGCAGCCAACGTGGAACTGAAGCTTTCTTT. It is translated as CASSQRGTEAFF.

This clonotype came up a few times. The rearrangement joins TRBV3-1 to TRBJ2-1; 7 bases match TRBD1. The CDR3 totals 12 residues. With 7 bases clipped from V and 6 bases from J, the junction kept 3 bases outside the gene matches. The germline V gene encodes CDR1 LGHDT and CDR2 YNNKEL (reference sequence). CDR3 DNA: TGTGCCAGCAACCGACAGGGCAATGAGCAGTTCTTC. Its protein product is CASNRQGNEQFF.